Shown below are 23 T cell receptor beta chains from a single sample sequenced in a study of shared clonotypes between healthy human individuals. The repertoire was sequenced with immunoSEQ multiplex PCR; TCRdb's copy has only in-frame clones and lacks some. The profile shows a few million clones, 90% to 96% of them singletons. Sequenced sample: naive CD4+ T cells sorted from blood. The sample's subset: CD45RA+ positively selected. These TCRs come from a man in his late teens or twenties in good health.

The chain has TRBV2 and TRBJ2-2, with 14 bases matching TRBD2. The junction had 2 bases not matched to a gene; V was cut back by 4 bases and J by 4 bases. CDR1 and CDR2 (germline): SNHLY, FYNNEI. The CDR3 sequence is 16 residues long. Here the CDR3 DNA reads TGTGCCAGCAGTGGACTAGCGGGAGGGGGCACCGGGGAGCTGTTTTTT. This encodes CASSGLAGGGTGELFF. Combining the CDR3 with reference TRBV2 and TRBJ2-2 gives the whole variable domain EPEVTQTPSHQVTQMGQEVILRCVPISNHLYFYWYRQILGQKVEFLVSFYNNEISEKSEIFDDQFSVERPDGSNFTLKIRSTKLEDSAMYFCASSGLAGGGTGELFFGEGSRLTVL.

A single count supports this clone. CDR3 bases: TGTGCCAGCACCGCCACGGTCAGCGGGGGGGCAAATGAGCAGTTCTTC. Translated: CASTATVSGGANEQFF. V gene TRBV4-2 combines with J gene TRBJ2-1, with 10 bases identical to TRBD2. Germline V gene data show CDR1 as LGHNA and CDR2 as YNFKEQ. V dropped 7 bases and J dropped 7; count of bases not matched to a gene: 13. The CDR3 runs to 16 residues.

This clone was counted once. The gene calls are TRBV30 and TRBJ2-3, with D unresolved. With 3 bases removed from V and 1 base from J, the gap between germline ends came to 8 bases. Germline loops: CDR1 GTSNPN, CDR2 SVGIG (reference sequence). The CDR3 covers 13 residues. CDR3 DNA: TGTGCCTGGAGCGTGTGGGGCACAGATACGCAGTATTTT. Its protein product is CAWSVWGTDTQYF.

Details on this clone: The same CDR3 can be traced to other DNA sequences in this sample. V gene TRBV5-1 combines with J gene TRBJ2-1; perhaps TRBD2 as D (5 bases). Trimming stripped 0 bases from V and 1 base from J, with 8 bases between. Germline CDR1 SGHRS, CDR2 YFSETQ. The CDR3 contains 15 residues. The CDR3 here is CASSLGAASYNEQFF. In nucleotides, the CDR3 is TGCGCCAGCAGCTTGGGAGCGGCATCCTACAATGAGCAGTTCTTC.

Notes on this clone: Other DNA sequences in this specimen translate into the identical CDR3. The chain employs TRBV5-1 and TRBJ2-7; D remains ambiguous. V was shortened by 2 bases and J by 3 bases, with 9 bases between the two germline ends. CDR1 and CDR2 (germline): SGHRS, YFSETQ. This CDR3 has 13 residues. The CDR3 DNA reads TGCGCCAGCAGCTTAGGACGGAACTACGAGCAGTACTTC. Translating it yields CASSLGRNYEQYF.

The CDR3 sequence is CAISGRDRYTGELFF. CDR3 nucleotides: TGTGCCATCAGTGGCCGGGACAGGTATACCGGGGAGCTGTTTTTT. The V gene is TRBV10-3, the J gene TRBJ2-2; 8 nucleotides match TRBD1. Germline assignment: CDR1 ENHRY and CDR2 SYGVKD. The CDR3 spans 15 residues. V gave up 4 bases and J gave up 5 bases; unmatched junction bases: 6.

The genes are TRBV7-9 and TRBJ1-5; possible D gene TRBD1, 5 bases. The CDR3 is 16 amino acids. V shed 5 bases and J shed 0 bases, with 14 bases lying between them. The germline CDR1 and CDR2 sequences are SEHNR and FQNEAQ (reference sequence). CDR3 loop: CASSEGTLYSNQPQHF. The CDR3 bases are TGTGCCAGCAGCGAAGGGACTCTTTATAGCAATCAGCCCCAGCATTTT.

The CDR3 sequence is CASRPRYRAYYGYTF. The CDR3 region has the DNA TGTGCCAGCAGACCCCGGTACAGGGCGTACTATGGCTACACCTTC. V usage is TRBV2 and J usage is TRBJ1-2, with D maybe TRBD1 (6 bases). This CDR3 contains 15 residues. V lost 6 bases and J 3 bases, leaving 17 bases between the germline ends. Germline assignment: CDR1 SNHLY and CDR2 FYNNEI.

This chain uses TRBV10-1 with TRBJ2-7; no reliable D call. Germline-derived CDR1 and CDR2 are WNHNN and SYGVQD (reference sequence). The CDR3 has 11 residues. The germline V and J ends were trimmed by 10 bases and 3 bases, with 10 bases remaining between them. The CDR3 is CAKRPNYEQYF. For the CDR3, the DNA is TGCGCCAAGAGGCCAAACTACGAGCAGTACTTC.

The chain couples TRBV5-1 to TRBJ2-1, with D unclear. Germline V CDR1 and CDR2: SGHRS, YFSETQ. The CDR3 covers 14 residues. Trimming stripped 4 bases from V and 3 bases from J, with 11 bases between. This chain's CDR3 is CASSADNNYNEQFF. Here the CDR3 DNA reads TGCGCCAGCAGCGCAGATAATAACTACAATGAGCAGTTCTTC.

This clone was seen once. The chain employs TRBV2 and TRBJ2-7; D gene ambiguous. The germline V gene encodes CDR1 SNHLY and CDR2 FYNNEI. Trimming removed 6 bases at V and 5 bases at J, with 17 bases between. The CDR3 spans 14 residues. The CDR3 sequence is CASSALEVYHEQYF. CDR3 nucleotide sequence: TGTGCCAGCAGCGCTCTAGAGGTGTACCACGAGCAGTACTTC.

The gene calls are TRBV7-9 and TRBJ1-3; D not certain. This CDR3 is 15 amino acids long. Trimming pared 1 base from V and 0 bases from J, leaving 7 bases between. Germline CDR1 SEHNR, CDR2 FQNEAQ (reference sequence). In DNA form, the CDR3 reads TGTGCCAGCAGCTTAGATATTTTCTCTGGAAACACCATATATTTT. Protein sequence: CASSLDIFSGNTIYF.

In DNA, the CDR3 is TGTGCCAGCAGCCCCCAGGTGGCGGGAGAGGATAAGGTCTACGAGCAGTACTTC. Amino acid sequence: CASSPQVAGEDKVYEQYF. The chain links TRBV7-2 to TRBJ2-7; 7 bases fit TRBD2. From germline, CDR1 is SGHTA and CDR2 FQGNSA. Losses at the gene ends were 5 bases for V and 3 bases for J; bases not matched to a gene: 19. This CDR3 comprises 18 residues.

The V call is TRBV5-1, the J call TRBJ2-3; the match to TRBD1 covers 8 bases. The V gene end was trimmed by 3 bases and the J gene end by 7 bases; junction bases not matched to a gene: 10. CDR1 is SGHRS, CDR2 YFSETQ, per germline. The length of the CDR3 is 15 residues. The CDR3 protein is CASSSWTGSSYTQYF. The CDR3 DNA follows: TGCGCCAGCAGCTCCTGGACAGGGAGTTCGTATACGCAGTATTTT. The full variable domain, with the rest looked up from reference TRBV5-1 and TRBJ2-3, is KAGVTQTPRYLIKTRGQQVTLSCSPISGHRSVSWYQQTPGQGLQFLFEYFSETQRNKGNFPGRFSGRQFSNSRSEMNVSTLELGDSALYLCASSSWTGSSYTQYFGPGTRLTVL.

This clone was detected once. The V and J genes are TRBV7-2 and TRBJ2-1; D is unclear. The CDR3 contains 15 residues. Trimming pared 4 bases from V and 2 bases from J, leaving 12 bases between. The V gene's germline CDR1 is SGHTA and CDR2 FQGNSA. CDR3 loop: CASSSNKGTYNEQFF. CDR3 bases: TGTGCCAGCAGCTCTAATAAAGGAACCTACAATGAGCAGTTCTTC.

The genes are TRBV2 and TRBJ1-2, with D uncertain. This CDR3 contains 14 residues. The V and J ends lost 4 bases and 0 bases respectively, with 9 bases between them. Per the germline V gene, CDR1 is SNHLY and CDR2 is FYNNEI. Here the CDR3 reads CASSVFDTNYGYTF. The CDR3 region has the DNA TGTGCCAGCAGTGTTTTCGACACTAACTATGGCTACACCTTC.

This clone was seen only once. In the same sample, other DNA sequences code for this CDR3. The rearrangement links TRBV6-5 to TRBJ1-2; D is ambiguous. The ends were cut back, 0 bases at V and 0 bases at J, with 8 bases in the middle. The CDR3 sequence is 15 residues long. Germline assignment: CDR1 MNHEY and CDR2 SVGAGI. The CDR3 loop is CASSYSGRANYGYTF. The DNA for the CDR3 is TGTGCCAGCAGTTACTCGGGCAGAGCTAACTATGGCTACACCTTC.

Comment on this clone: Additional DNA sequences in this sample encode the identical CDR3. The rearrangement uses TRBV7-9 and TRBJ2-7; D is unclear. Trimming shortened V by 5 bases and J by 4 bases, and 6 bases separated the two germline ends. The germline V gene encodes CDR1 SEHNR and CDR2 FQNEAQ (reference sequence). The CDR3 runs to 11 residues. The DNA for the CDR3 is TGTGCCAGCAGCCTGGAGTACGAGCAGTACTTC. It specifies CASSLEYEQYF.

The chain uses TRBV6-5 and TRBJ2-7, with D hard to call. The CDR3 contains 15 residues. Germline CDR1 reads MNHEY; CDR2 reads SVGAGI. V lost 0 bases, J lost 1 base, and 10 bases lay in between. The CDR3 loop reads CASSYSQVPSYEQYF. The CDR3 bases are TGTGCCAGCAGTTACTCGCAGGTCCCTTCCTACGAGCAGTACTTC.

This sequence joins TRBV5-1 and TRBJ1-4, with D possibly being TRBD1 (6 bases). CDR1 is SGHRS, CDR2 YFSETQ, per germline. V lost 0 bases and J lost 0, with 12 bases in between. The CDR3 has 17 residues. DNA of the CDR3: TGCGCCAGCAGCTTGGGTCGGGGGCTTTCAACTAATGAAAAACTGTTTTTT. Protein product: CASSLGRGLSTNEKLFF.

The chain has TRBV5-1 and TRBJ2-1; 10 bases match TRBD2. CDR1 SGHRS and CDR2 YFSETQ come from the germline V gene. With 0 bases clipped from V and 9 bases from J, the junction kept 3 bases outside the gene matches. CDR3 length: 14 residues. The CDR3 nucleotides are TGCGCCAGCAGCTTGGGGTCTAGCGGGAGTGAGCAGTTCTTC. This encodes CASSLGSSGSEQFF.

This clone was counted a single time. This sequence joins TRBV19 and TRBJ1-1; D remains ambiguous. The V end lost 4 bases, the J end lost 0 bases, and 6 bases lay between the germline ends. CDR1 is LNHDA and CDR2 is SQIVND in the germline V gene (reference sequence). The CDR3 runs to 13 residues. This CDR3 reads CASSNVLNTEAFF. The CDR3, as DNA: TGTGCCAGTAGTAACGTCTTGAACACTGAAGCTTTCTTT.

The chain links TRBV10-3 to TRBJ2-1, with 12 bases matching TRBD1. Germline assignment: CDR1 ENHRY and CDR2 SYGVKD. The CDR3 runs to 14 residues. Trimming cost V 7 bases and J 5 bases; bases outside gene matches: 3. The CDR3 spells CAITGQGAHNEQFF. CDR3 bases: TGTGCCATCACGGGACAGGGGGCCCACAATGAGCAGTTCTTC.